The rows below give T cell receptor beta chains drawn from one sample of a study of regulatory T cells. TCRdb keeps only in-frame clones here, not all; method: immunoSEQ multiplex PCR. Of some 21,000 clones listed, approximately 93% are singletons. The sample was CD8+ T cells sorted from blood. The source of these receptors is a child aged 2-9 years with CD3G deficiency. CDR3s include the opening cysteine and the closing phenylalanine or tryptophan. D genes are given only for firm matches. Only some rows state a clone size, as once, few, many or a class for expanded clones.

j_gene	abundance	v_gene	d_gene	CDR3aa	CDR3nt
TRBJ2-1	-	TRBV5-1	-	CASSLQAAPTPLNEQFF	TGCGCCAGCAGCCTCCAGGCAGCCCCCACCCCTCTCAATGAGCAGTTCTTC
TRBJ2-1	-	TRBV28	-	CASSLGRNNEQFF	TGTGCCAGCAGTTTGGGACGTAACAATGAGCAGTTCTTC
TRBJ2-1	-	TRBV28	-	CASSFWQGNEQFF	TGTGCCAGCAGTTTTTGGCAGGGGAATGAGCAGTTCTTC
TRBJ2-7	-	TRBV7-9	TRBD1	CASSLEGGGEQYF	TGTGCCAGCAGCTTAGAAGGGGGCGGGGAGCAGTACTTC
TRBJ2-7	-	TRBV28	-	CATTAGISYEQYF	TGTGCCACCACAGCGGGTATCTCCTACGAGCAGTACTTC
TRBJ1-2	-	TRBV10-3	TRBD1	CAISLTGKDGYTF	TGTGCCATCAGTCTGACAGGGAAGGATGGCTACACCTTC
TRBJ2-7	-	TRBV6-1	-	CASREDILNPYEQYF	TGTGCCAGCAGGGAGGACATACTCAATCCCTACGAGCAGTACTTC
TRBJ2-7	-	TRBV28	TRBD1	CASSSGTVPTSYEQYF	TGTGCCAGCAGTTCCGGGACAGTGCCAACCTCCTACGAGCAGTACTTC
TRBJ2-3	-	TRBV27	-	CASSPEGGRTDTQYF	TGTGCCAGCAGTCCCGAGGGAGGCCGCACAGATACGCAGTATTTT
TRBJ2-3	-	TRBV19	TRBD2	CASSPGTINTDTQYF	TGTGCCAGTAGTCCCGGGACTATTAACACAGATACGCAGTATTTT
TRBJ1-2	-	TRBV7-9	-	CASSSGGTGYTF	TGTGCCAGCAGCTCAGGCGGGACGGGCTACACCTTC
TRBJ2-7	few	TRBV6-1	-	CASSELAGFYEQYF	TGTGCCAGCAGTGAATTAGCAGGGTTCTACGAGCAGTACTTC
TRBJ2-3	-	TRBV28	TRBD2	CASSQTSGSAIYTQYF	TGTGCCAGCAGTCAAACTAGCGGGAGCGCGATTTATACGCAGTATTTT
TRBJ2-1	-	TRBV19	TRBD2	CASSSTSGNNEQFF	TGTGCCAGTAGTTCAACTAGCGGAAACAATGAGCAGTTCTTC
TRBJ2-3	-	TRBV19	TRBD2	CATSRSGTIDTQYF	TGTGCCACCTCCCGTAGCGGGACGATAGATACGCAGTATTTT
TRBJ1-2	once	TRBV4-1	-	CASSPLQGNYGYTF	TGCGCCAGCAGCCCTCTTCAGGGAAACTATGGCTACACCTTC
TRBJ2-3	-	TRBV7-8	-	CATTTTVGTGADTQYF	TGTGCCACCACGACAACGGTCGGGACTGGTGCAGATACGCAGTATTTT
TRBJ2-2	once	TRBV19	-	CASSSGTRGVTGELFF	TGTGCCAGTAGTTCCGGGACAAGAGGCGTCACCGGGGAGCTGTTTTTT
TRBJ2-2	-	TRBV6-1	-	CASSEPMDVASSNTGELFF	TGTGCCAGCAGTGAACCCATGGACGTTGCAAGTTCGAACACCGGGGAGCTGTTTTTT
TRBJ2-1	-	TRBV5-1	-	CASSLGWINNEQFF	TGCGCCAGCAGCCTGGGGTGGATAAACAATGAGCAGTTCTTC
TRBJ2-7	-	TRBV4-1	-	CASSQEGGSDEQYF	TGCGCCAGCAGCCAAGAAGGAGGGTCCGACGAGCAGTACTTC
TRBJ2-7	-	TRBV28	-	CASTLDGCEQYF	TGTGCCAGCACCCTGGACGGCTGCGAGCAGTACTTC
TRBJ1-1	-	TRBV6-1	-	CASSTGARAFF	TGTGCCAGCAGTACGGGGGCGAGAGCTTTCTTT
TRBJ2-1	-	TRBV28	TRBD2	CASSPGPRLAGVGEQFF	TGTGCCAGCAGCCCAGGTCCGAGACTAGCGGGAGTGGGTGAGCAGTTCTTC
TRBJ2-3	-	TRBV27	TRBD2	CASSQGTSGGTDTQYF	TGTGCCAGCAGTCAGGGGACTAGCGGAGGGACAGATACGCAGTATTTT
TRBJ2-7	once	TRBV6-1	TRBD1	CASSELDRAYEQYF	TGTGCCAGCAGTGAGTTAGACAGGGCCTACGAGCAGTACTTC
TRBJ2-5	-	TRBV20-1	-	CSAYEGTQYF	TGCAGTGCTTACGAGGGGACCCAGTACTTC
TRBJ2-4	-	TRBV28	-	CASSLREPKNIQYF	TGTGCCAGCAGCCTCAGGGAACCCAAAAACATTCAGTACTTC
TRBJ1-2	-	TRBV5-1	TRBD1	CASSLGPGQGENGYTF	TGCGCCAGCAGCTTGGGGCCGGGACAGGGGGAGAACGGCTACACCTTC
TRBJ2-4	-	TRBV6-1	TRBD1	CASSDAFRTGMNIQYF	TGTGCCAGCAGTGATGCGTTTAGGACAGGGATGAACATTCAGTACTTC
TRBJ2-7	-	TRBV28	TRBD1	CASSATGDYEQYF	TGTGCCAGCAGTGCAACAGGGGACTACGAGCAGTACTTC
TRBJ2-7	-	TRBV6-1	TRBD1	CASSVGTGTDEQYF	TGTGCCAGCAGTGTGGGGACAGGTACGGACGAGCAGTACTTC
TRBJ2-3	-	TRBV27	TRBD2	CASSSPQTSGSTDTQYF	TGTGCCAGCAGTTCCCCACAGACTAGCGGAAGCACAGATACGCAGTATTTT
TRBJ2-7	once	TRBV28	-	CASSLNGIWGEQYF	TGTGCCAGCAGTTTGAACGGGATCTGGGGCGAGCAGTACTTC
TRBJ2-2	-	TRBV7-9	-	CASSSTESGELFF	TGTGCCAGCAGCTCGACAGAGTCCGGGGAGCTGTTTTTT
TRBJ2-1	-	TRBV19	-	CASSRWDNNEQFF	TGTGCCAGTAGTAGGTGGGACAACAATGAGCAGTTCTTC
TRBJ2-3	once	TRBV7-9	TRBD2	CASSPPSSGSADTQYF	TGTGCCAGCAGCCCGCCGTCTAGCGGGAGCGCAGATACGCAGTATTTT
TRBJ2-7	-	TRBV6-1	TRBD2	CASSPSGGIHEQYF	TGTGCCAGCAGTCCTAGCGGGGGGATCCACGAGCAGTACTTC
TRBJ1-2	-	TRBV5-1	-	CASSLGRGKNYGYTF	TGCGCCAGCAGCTTGGGACGGGGTAAGAACTATGGCTACACCTTC
TRBJ2-2	-	TRBV27	TRBD1	CASSLATGSGELFF	TGTGCCAGCAGTTTAGCGACAGGGTCCGGGGAGCTGTTTTTT
TRBJ2-7	-	TRBV7-8	-	CASSFGGPYEQYF	TGTGCCAGCAGCTTCGGGGGACCCTACGAGCAGTACTTC
TRBJ2-1	-	TRBV28	-	CASKGTGTRSDEQFF	TGTGCCAGCAAGGGCACCGGGACCAGGTCCGATGAGCAGTTCTTC